This TCR beta chain derives from a study of early T cells in non-severe SARS-CoV-2 infection. Study context: Chains were not paired, and sequencing was done on bulk RNA from unsorted whole blood.

The germline CDR1 and CDR2 sequences are KGHSH and LQKENI. CDR3 length: 13 residues. V lost 3 bases and J lost 9, with 12 bases in between. This clonotype was counted many times. TCRdb independently ran MiXCR on the 5' RACE reads; one entry per CDR3 protein. Of about 46,000 distinct CDR3 sequences listed, 5% to 5.5% are singletons. The rearrangement links TRBV18 to TRBJ2-1; D remains unclear. The source is an adult who was a healthcare worker with PCR-confirmed SARS-CoV-2 infection or an uninfected control (not recorded which). The sample was whole blood, taken at baseline. The CDR3 sequence is CASSPLLGGEQFF. The DNA for the CDR3 is TGTGCCAGCTCACCCCTTCTCGGTGGTGAGCAGTTCTTC.